This T cell receptor beta chain comes out of a study of control samples from healthy donors and cancer patients. This CDR3 is built from 14 residues. Trimming removed 0 bases from V and 7 bases from J, with 7 bases in between. CDR1 is MGHRA and CDR2 is YSYEKL in the germline V gene. Assay used: immunoSEQ multiplex PCR; TCRdb lists only in-frame clones, some missing. This sample carries roughly 370,000 clones, 80% to 95% of them seen once, and the ten largest clones take around 6.8%. Source material: PBMCs. This clonotype originated in a man aged 40-49 years with head and neck cancer. The chain recombines TRBV4-1 with TRBJ1-6, with no clear D. The CDR3 region has the DNA TGCGCCAGCAGCCAAGATCGAGGCAATTCACCCCTCCACTTT. Encoded protein: CASSQDRGNSPLHF.